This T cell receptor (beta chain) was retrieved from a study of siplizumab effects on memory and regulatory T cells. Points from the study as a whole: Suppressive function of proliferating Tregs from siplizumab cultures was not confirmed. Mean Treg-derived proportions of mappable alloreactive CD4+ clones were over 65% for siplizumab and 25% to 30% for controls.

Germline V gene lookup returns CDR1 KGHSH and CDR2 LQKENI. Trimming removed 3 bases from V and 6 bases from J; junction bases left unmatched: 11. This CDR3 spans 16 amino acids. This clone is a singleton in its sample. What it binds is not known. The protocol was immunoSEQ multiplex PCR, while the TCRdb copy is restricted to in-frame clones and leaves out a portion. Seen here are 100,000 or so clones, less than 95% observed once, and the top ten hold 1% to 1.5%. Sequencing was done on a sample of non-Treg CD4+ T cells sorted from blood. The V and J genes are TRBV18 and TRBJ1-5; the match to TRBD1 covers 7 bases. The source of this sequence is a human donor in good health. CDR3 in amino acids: CASSPAGTASFQPQHF. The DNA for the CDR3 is TGTGCCAGCTCACCGGCCGGGACAGCAAGTTTTCAGCCCCAGCATTTT.